This T cell receptor beta chain is drawn from a study of T cell responses to AZD1222 COVID-19 vaccine listed by TCRdb under 2021. Context from the whole study: TCR sequencing covered roughly 230 trial participants: approximately 200 given two doses of AZD1222 and 26 given two doses of MenACWY control vaccine. Enrollment into the trials was organized by age into subgroups of 18-55, 56-69 and 70-plus years, and those subgroups contained roughly 150, 30 and 60 TCR-sequenced participants, respectively.

The CDR3 regions of human TCRbeta chains were analyzed by immunosequencing. The source study handled its data this way. Repertoire TCRs were checked for matches against a reference library of SARS-CoV-2-specific TCRs that had been generated using the MIRA antigen-specificity platform. Breadth was defined as the fraction of unique TCRs that were SARS-CoV-2-associated. Depth was defined as the fraction of total T cells that were SARS-CoV-2-associated. Using the MIRA data, every spike-specific TCR was mapped to the spike region that the TCR reacted to and assigned to either a CD4 or a CD8 class. Log10-transformed breadth and depth values were compared by one-way ANOVA with Sidak's multiple comparisons tests. Drawn from immuneACCESS, this table holds only the in-frame rearrangements with V and J called that TCRdb kept. Clones are partly lost; checked studies trace under half to an unresolved V gene and leave the rest unexplained. V and J calls and clone size are those listed in that table; D and trimming were worked out from the DNA. The sample table holds tens of thousands of clones, of which 80% to 90% were seen once. Of the sample, around 9.3% is held by the ten largest clones.

The time point label here, explained by the study, means: about 28 days (+/-7) after the second vaccine dose. Because spike-specific TCR depth and breadth did not differ between the two schedules, AZD1222 recipients who got a second dose at roughly 4 weeks were pooled with those who got a second dose at roughly 12 weeks. Vaccinee samples were obtained from the UK trials COV001 and COV002, which included a single-blind randomized controlled phase 2/3 trial of AZD1222 (ChAdOx1 nCoV-19) in healthy adults. For TCRbeta chain sequencing, PBMC samples were collected from trial participants at day 0 and at day 28 after the second dose. A remark on this clone: The antigen it binds to is not known. Within one base of it there is no much larger clone, and no base qualities were kept.

Results and caveats for the whole study, not just this receptor: Conclusions about previously exposed vaccinees are limited because only six or seven AZD1222 recipients were SARS-CoV-2 seropositive at baseline. Epitopes outside the regions mutated in the B.1.351 and B.1.1.7 variants were reportedly recognized by nearly half of the unique spike-specific TCRs. The vaccine-associated CD4 TCRs covered the entire spike protein, and the dominant responses fell in regions 160-218 and 743-854. Because no day 14 peak-response samples were available, repertoires were characterized only after the peak T cell response. Spike-specific TCR breadth and depth rose significantly after two AZD1222 doses compared with day 0 and with MenACWY recipients. Participants were mostly white British, with more females than males. The authors suggested clonal diversity may have been underestimated. In the small 56-69-year group, the increase in depth fell short of significance, most likely because of low power.

Via the germline V gene (reference sequence), CDR1 is SEHNR and CDR2 FQNEAQ. V is shortened by 6 bases, J by 0 bases, and the region joining them spans 5 bases. The CDR3 has 12 amino acids, counting the end cysteine and phenylalanine. Here the CDR3 DNA is all that survives: 36 bases in frame from base 1. The TCR originated in an adult who received the AZD1222 COVID-19 vaccine. Recombination linked TRBV7-9 to TRBJ1-2; the D gene remains uncertain. The sequencing here drew on peripheral blood, taken 28 days after the second AZD1222 dose. The DNA sequence is as follows: TGTGCCAGCAGTTGGACTAACTATGGCTACACCTTC. The encoded protein is CASSWTNYGYTF.